A selection of T cell receptor beta chains follows, all from one sample in a study of blood T cells in healthy people across ages. TCRdb processed the 5' RACE reads anew with MiXCR; each CDR3 protein has one entry. The sample consists of 1,300,000 or so distinct CDR3 sequences, 45% to 70% of them appearing once. Input material: blood. Source of these receptors: a man between 18 and 35 years old in good health. Both conserved end residues are part of each CDR3. Each record gives: J gene, D gene, clone size, CDR3 length, V gene, CDR3 DNA, CDR3 protein. A D gene is named only where the DNA matches it firmly. Clone sizes are given selectively: once, few, many, or a class where the clone is expanded.

>TRBJ2-3|TRBD1|-|17|TRBV7-8
TGTGCCAGCAGCTTAGGGACAGGGGCCGTAAGCACAGATACGCAGTATTTT
CASSLGTGAVSTDTQYF
>TRBJ1-4|-|-|14|TRBV20-1
TGCAGTGCTAGATCCGACCAGGGAAATGAAAAACTGTTTTTT
CSARSDQGNEKLFF
>TRBJ1-2|-|few|13|TRBV4-2
TGTGCCAGCAGCCAAGAGGGCAGCTGGGGCTACACCTTC
CASSQEGSWGYTF
>TRBJ2-5|-|-|12|TRBV12-3/TRBV12-4
TGTGCCAGCAGTTCCCTCAAAAGGGAGCAGTACTTC
CASSSLKREQYF
>TRBJ2-5|TRBD2|-|19|TRBV13
TGTGCCAGCAGCTTTAGCTCTTGGCGGACTAGCGGGAGTGAAGAGACCCAGTACTTC
CASSFSSWRTSGSEETQYF
>TRBJ2-4|-|few|14|TRBV14
TGTGCCAGCAGCCAATCGGCAGGGAGAAACATTCAGTACTTC
CASSQSAGRNIQYF
>TRBJ2-4|TRBD2|once|16|TRBV7-2
TGTGCCAGCAGCTTAGCCCGGACTAGCGGGTACAATGAGCAGTACTTC
CASSLARTSGYNEQYF
>TRBJ1-1|TRBD1|-|14|TRBV6-6
TGTGCCAGCAGTCGACAGGGGCCGGGCCCTGAAGCTTTCTTT
CASSRQGPGPEAFF
>TRBJ1-2|-|few|11|TRBV4-1
TGCGCCAGCAGCCAGGGGGTGATCCACACCTTC
CASSQGVIHTF
>TRBJ1-4|-|few|13|TRBV12-3/TRBV12-4
TGTGCCAGCAGTTTATGGGTCAATGAAAAACTGTTTTTT
CASSLWVNEKLFF
>TRBJ2-7|-|-|12|TRBV15
TGTGCCACCAGCAGTAATGGATACGAGCAGTACTTC
CATSSNGYEQYF
>TRBJ2-7|-|few|16|TRBV4-1
TGCGCCAGCAGCCAGGAAAAGGGGAGGGGGCTCTACGAGCAGTACTTC
CASSQEKGRGLYEQYF
>TRBJ1-5|-|-|13|TRBV6-2/TRBV6-3
TGTGCCAGCAGGGGCCCGAGCAATCAGCCCCAGCATTTT
CASRGPSNQPQHF
>TRBJ1-2|-|-|17|TRBV4-2
TGTGCCAGCAGCCAAGCCGGGAGCACGGGGCCTTGGTATGGCTACACCTTC
CASSQAGSTGPWYGYTF
>TRBJ2-4|-|-|15|TRBV10-3
TGTGCCATCAGGACTTTTAATTTAGCCAAAAACATTCAGTACTTC
CAIRTFNLAKNIQYF
>TRBJ2-7|TRBD1|-|14|TRBV5-1
TGCGCCAGCAGCCTCCGGGACAGGCTCGGTGAGCAGTACTTC
CASSLRDRLGEQYF
>TRBJ1-1|-|-|14|TRBV2
TGTGCCTGCCAGCCGATTGTCCAGGGCGCTGAAGCTTTCTTT
CACQPIVQGAEAFF
>TRBJ2-7|TRBD2|many|16|TRBV4-1
TGCGCCAGCAGCCAAGACCCGACTAGCGGGAGGTTCGAGCAGTACTTC
CASSQDPTSGRFEQYF
>TRBJ2-7|-|-|18|TRBV14
TGTGCCAGCAGCCAAGAAAGTTGGGGGCCTGGGGGTTACCACGAGCAGTACTTC
CASSQESWGPGGYHEQYF
>TRBJ2-2|TRBD1|few|15|TRBV3-1
TGTGCCAGCAGATCAAGACAGGGGTACACCGGGGAGCTGTTTTTT
CASRSRQGYTGELFF
>TRBJ2-5|-|-|14|TRBV3-1
TGTGCCAGCAGCCACCCGGGGAGTCCGGATGAGCAGTACTTC
CASSHPGSPDEQYF
>TRBJ1-1|-|-|16|TRBV10-3
TGTGCCATCAGTGAGCAGAAGCCGGGACCCGAGTATGAAGCTTTCTTT
CAISEQKPGPEYEAFF
>TRBJ2-3|-|-|14|TRBV12-3/TRBV12-4
TGTGCCAGCAGTTTACAGTTGGGTACAGATACGCAGTATTTT
CASSLQLGTDTQYF
>TRBJ1-5|-|-|15|TRBV28
TGTGCCAGCAGTTGGGGGGGCACTAGCAATCAGCCCCAGCATTTT
CASSWGGTSNQPQHF
>TRBJ2-3|TRBD2|-|14|TRBV12-3/TRBV12-4
TGTGCCAGCAGTGGGGACTATACCTGGGATACGCAGTATTTT
CASSGDYTWDTQYF
>TRBJ1-6|TRBD1|-|16|TRBV4-1
TGCGCCAGCAGCCAAGAGAGGACAGGGTGGAATTCACCCCTCCACTTT
CASSQERTGWNSPLHF
>TRBJ2-1|TRBD2|-|17|TRBV3-1
TGTGCCAGCAGGACCCTAGCGGGAGGGCCATCCTACAATGAGCAGTTCTTC
CASRTLAGGPSYNEQFF
>TRBJ2-1|-|-|13|TRBV20-1
TGCAGTGTGTGGGAGCCGAACTACAATGAGCAGTTCTTC
CSVWEPNYNEQFF
>TRBJ2-5|-|-|15|TRBV9
TGTGCCAGCAGCGCCCGTGGGACTGTTCTGGAGACCCAGTACTTC
CASSARGTVLETQYF
>TRBJ2-7|TRBD2|few|15|TRBV20-1
TGCAGTTCCAGGGACGGGAGGTCCCCCACCTACGAGCAGTACTTC
CSSRDGRSPTYEQYF
>TRBJ2-1|-|few|12|TRBV4-1
TGCGCCAGCAGCTACGTACCGAATGAGCAGTTCTTC
CASSYVPNEQFF
>TRBJ1-1|-|-|13|TRBV18
TGTGCCAGCTCACCACTCCAGGACACTGAAGCTTTCTTT
CASSPLQDTEAFF
>TRBJ2-5|-|-|13|TRBV10-3
TGTGCCATCAGAGAAGACAGCAGGGAGACCCAGTACTTC
CAIREDSRETQYF
>TRBJ2-1|-|-|14|TRBV20-1
TGCAGTGCCGACGCTAGGAAGGGCTACAATGAGCAGTTCTTC
CSADARKGYNEQFF
>TRBJ2-3|-|-|15|TRBV7-8
TGTGCCAGCAGCGTTACGGAAACTAGCACAGATACGCAGTATTTT
CASSVTETSTDTQYF
>TRBJ1-6|-|-|13|TRBV25-1
TGTGCCAGCAGCCACCCGGGGAAATCACCCCTCCACTTT
CASSHPGKSPLHF
>TRBJ2-5|-|few|15|TRBV4-2
TGTGCCAGCAGCCAACAGGAGGGGGATCGGGAGACCCAGTACTTC
CASSQQEGDRETQYF
>TRBJ2-7|TRBD2|-|14|TRBV5-1
TGCGCCAGCAGCCCCCTAGCGGGCCTCTACGAGCAGTACTTC
CASSPLAGLYEQYF
>TRBJ2-3|TRBD2|few|16|TRBV5-1
TGCGCCAGCAGCCTCGGGACTAGCGGGGTATTAGATACGCAGTATTTT
CASSLGTSGVLDTQYF
>TRBJ2-3|TRBD2|few|16|TRBV4-2
TGTGCCAGCAGCCAAGAACCAGCGGGGGGGCAAGATACGCAGTATTTT
CASSQEPAGGQDTQYF
>TRBJ2-3|-|-|13|TRBV20-1
TGCAGTGCTAATGAATTCACCACAGATACGCAGTATTTT
CSANEFTTDTQYF
>TRBJ1-2|-|-|13|TRBV5-6
TGTGCCAGCAGCTTGGCAGGGGAGGATGGCTACACCTTC
CASSLAGEDGYTF
>TRBJ1-2|-|few|13|TRBV20-1
TGCAGTGCCCCGACAGGAACGGACTATGGCTACACCTTC
CSAPTGTDYGYTF
>TRBJ2-1|TRBD2|-|17|TRBV25-1
TGTGCCAGCAGACAGGGACTAGCGGACCGAGACTACAATGAGCAGTTCTTC
CASRQGLADRDYNEQFF
>TRBJ1-1|TRBD1|-|14|TRBV3-1
TGTGCCAGCAGCCATCTAGGGAGAAGGGGGCAAGCTTTCTTT
CASSHLGRRGQAFF
>TRBJ1-1|-|-|12|TRBV6-5
TGTGCCAGCAGCACCTTTCCCACTGAAGCTTTCTTT
CASSTFPTEAFF
>TRBJ1-1|-|-|11|TRBV5-1
TGCGCCAGCAGCGCTAACACTGAAGTTTTCTTT
CASSANTEVFF
>TRBJ2-4|-|-|17|TRBV15
TGTGCCACCAGTACAGTGAGGACATACATAGCCAAAAACATTCAATACTTC
CATSTVRTYIAKNIQYF
>TRBJ2-7|TRBD2|few|14|TRBV20-1
TGCAGTGCTCGGACTAGCGGGATAGTCTACGAGCAGTACTTC
CSARTSGIVYEQYF
>TRBJ2-6|-|-|14|TRBV5-1
TGCGCCAGCAGCTTTCCGGGGGCGGCCAACGTCCTGACTTTC
CASSFPGAANVLTF
>TRBJ2-7|TRBD2|few|11|TRBV29-1
TGCAGCGTTGGCGGGAGCAGAGAGCAGTACTTC
CSVGGSREQYF